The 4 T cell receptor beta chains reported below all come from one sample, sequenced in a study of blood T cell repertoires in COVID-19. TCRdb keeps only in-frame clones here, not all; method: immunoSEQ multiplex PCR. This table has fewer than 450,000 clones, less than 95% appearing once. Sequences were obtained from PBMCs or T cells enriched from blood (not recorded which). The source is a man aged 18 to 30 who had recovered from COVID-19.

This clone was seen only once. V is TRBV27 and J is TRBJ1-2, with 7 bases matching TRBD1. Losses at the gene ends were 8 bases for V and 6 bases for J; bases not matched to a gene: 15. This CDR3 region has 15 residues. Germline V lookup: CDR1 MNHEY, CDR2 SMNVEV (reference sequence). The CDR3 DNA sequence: TGTGCCAGCTCGGGTCAGGGGGTTTTGAGAGATGGCTACACCTTC. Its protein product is CASSGQGVLRDGYTF.

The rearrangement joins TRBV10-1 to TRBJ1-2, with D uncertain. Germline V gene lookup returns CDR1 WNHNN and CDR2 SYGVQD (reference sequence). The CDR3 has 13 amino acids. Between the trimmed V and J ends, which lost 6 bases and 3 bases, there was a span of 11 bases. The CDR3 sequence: CASSDDTHYGYTF. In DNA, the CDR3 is TGCGCCAGCAGCGACGACACACACTATGGCTACACCTTC.

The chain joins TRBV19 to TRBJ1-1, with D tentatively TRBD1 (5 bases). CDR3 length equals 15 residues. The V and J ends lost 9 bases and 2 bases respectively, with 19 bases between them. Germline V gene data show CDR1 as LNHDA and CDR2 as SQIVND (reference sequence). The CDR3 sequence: CASRGGEHINTEAFF. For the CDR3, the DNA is TGTGCCAGCCGGGGGGGTGAACATATCAACACTGAAGCTTTCTTT.

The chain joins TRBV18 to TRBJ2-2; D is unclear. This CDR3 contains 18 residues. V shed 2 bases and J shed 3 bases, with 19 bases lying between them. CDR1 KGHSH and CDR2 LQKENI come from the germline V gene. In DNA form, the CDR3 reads TGTGCCAGCTCACCAGTTCCTGGTCTAATGGTGTACACCGGGGAGCTGTTTTTT. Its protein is CASSPVPGLMVYTGELFF.